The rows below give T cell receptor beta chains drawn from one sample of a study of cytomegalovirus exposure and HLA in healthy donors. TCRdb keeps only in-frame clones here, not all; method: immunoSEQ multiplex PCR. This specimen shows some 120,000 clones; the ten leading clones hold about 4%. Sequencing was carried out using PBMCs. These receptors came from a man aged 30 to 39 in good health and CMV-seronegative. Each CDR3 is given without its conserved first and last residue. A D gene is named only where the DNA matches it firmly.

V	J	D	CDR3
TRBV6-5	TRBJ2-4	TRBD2	ASSYSASGYENIQY
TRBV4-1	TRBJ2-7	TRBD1	ASSLGQGKHEQY
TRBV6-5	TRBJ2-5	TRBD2	ASGREGPQY
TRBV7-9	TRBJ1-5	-	ASSLEGGIRNQPQH
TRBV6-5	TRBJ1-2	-	ASSYRESNYGYT
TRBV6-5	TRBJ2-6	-	ASSYAGETNVLT
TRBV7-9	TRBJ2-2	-	ASSLQGGQLPGELF
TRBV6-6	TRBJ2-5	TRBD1	ASSRDRYQETQY
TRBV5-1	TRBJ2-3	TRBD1	ASDPTGADTQY
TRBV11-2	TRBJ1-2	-	ASSSIVPAPYGYT
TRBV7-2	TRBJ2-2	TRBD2	ASTAGGTNTGELF
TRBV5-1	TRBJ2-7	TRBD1	ASSLERQGVSYEQY
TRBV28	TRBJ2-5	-	ASASGSQETQY
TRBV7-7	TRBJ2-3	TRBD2	ASSLEAGGIHPQY
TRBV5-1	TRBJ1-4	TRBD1	ASSDQGATNEKLF
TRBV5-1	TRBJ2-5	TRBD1	ASSLQGAQETQY
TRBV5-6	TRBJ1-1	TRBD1	ASSLRTGNTEAF
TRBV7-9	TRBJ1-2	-	ASGPTGGNYGYT
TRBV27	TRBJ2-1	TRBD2	ASRSGGGYNEQF
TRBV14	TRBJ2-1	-	ASSQVMSSYNEQF
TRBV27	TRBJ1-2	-	ASSLSGLPNYGYT
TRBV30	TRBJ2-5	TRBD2	AWSPTPWTSGGEETQY
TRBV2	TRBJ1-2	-	ASSTDRNYGYT